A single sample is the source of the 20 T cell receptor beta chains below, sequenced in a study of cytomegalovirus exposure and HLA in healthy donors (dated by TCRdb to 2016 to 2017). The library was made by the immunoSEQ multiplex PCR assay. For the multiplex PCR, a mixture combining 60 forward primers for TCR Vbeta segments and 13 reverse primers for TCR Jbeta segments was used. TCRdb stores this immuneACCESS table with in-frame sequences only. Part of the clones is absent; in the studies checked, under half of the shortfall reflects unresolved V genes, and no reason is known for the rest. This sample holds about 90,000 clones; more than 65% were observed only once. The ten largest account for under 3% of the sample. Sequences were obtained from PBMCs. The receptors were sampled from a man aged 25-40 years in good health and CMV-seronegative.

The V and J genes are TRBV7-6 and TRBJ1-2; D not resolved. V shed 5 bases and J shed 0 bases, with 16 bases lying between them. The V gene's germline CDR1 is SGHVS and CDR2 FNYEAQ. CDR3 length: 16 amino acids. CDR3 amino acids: CASSPVGGSSNYGYTF. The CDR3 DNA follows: TGTGCCAGCAGCCCTGTAGGAGGGAGCTCTAACTATGGCTACACCTTC.

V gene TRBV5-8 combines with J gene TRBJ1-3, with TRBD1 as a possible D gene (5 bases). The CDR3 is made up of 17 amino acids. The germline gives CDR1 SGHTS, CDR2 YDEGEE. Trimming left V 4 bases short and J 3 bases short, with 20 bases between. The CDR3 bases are TGTGCCAGCAGCCCCGGACTGCGGGGGGGTGTTGGAAACACCATATATTTT. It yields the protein CASSPGLRGGVGNTIYF.

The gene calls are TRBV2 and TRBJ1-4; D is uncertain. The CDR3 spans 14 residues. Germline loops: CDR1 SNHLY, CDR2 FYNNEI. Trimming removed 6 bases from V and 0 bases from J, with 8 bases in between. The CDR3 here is CASSFRATNEKLFF. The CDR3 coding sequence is TGTGCCAGCAGCTTTAGAGCAACTAATGAAAAACTGTTTTTT.

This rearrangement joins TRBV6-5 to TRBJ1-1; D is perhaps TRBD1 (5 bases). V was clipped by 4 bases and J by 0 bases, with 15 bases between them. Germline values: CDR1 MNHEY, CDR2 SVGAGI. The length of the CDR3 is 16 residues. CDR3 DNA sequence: TGTGCCAGCAGTTCTATGGGGGGAAGCATGAACACTGAAGCTTTCTTT. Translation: CASSSMGGSMNTEAFF.

CDR3 sequence: CASSLWAGKGEQFF. Written as DNA, the CDR3 is TGTGCCAGCAGTTTATGGGCAGGGAAGGGGGAGCAGTTCTTC. The rearrangement joins TRBV27 to TRBJ2-1; TRBD1 might be the D (5 bases). The CDR3 contains 14 residues. Germline lookup yields CDR1 MNHEY and CDR2 SMNVEV (reference sequence). Trimming removed 1 base from V and 10 bases from J, with 14 bases in between.

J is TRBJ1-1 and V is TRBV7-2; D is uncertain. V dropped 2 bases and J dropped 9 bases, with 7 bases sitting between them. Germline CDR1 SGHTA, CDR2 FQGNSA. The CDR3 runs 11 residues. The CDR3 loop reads CASSLLKKAFF. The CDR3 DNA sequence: TGTGCCAGCAGCTTACTTAAAAAAGCTTTCTTT.

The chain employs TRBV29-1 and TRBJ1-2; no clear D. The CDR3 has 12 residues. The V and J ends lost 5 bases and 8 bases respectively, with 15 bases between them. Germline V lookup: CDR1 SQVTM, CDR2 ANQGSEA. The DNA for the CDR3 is TGCAGCGTTTTTTTGACTGGGGAGGGCTACACCTTC. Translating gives CSVFLTGEGYTF.

The CDR3 nucleotides are TGTGCCAGCAGCACAGGGTACGAGCAGTACTTC. It yields the protein CASSTGYEQYF. The chain is built from TRBV27 and TRBJ2-7; TRBD1 might be the D (6 bases). Germline CDR1 is MNHEY and CDR2 is SMNVEV (reference sequence). V dropped 6 bases and J dropped 4 bases, with 7 bases sitting between them. This CDR3 spans 11 amino acids.

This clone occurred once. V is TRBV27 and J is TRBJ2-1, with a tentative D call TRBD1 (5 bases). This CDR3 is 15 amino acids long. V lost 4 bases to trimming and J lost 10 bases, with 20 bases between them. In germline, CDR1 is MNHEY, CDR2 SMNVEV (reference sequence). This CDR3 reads CASSSDSVAVWEQFF. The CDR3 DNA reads TGTGCCAGCAGTTCAGACAGCGTTGCGGTATGGGAGCAGTTCTTC.

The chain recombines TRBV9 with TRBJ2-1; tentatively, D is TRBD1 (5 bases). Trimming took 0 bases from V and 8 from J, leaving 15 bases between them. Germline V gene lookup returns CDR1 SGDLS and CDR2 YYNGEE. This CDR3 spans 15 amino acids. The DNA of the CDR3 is TGTGCCAGCAGCGTAGTGGCTTTAGGGGTTGATGAGCAGTTCTTC. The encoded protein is CASSVVALGVDEQFF.

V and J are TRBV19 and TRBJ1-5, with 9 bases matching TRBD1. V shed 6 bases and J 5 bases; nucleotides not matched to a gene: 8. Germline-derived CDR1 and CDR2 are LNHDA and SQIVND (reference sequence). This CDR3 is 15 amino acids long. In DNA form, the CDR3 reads TGTGCCAGTAGAAACCCCACAGGGGGCTATCAGCCCCAGCATTTT. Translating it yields CASRNPTGGYQPQHF.

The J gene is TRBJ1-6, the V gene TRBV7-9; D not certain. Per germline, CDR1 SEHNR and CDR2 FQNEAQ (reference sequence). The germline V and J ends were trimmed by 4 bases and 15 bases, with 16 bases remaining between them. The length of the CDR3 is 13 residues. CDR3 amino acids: CASSSGETELLHF. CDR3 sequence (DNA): TGTGCCAGCAGCTCCGGGGAGACGGAACTCCTCCACTTT.

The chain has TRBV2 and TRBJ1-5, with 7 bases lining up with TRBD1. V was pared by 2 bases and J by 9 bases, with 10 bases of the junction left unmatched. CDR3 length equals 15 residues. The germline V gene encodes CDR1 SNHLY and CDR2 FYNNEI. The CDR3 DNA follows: TGTGCCAGCAGTGAAAATGAGGCAGGGGGACCGCCCCAGCATTTT. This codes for CASSENEAGGPPQHF.

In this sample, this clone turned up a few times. DNA for the CDR3: TGTGCCAGCAGCGCTATAACAGGGGGGAGTTTGGATACGCAGTATTTT. It translates to CASSAITGGSLDTQYF. The V and J genes are TRBV9 and TRBJ2-3, with TRBD1 matching 8 bases. Germline CDR1 is SGDLS and CDR2 is YYNGEE. The V segment lost 3 bases and the J segment 6 bases; nucleotides outside the gene matches: 12. This CDR3 is 16 amino acids long.

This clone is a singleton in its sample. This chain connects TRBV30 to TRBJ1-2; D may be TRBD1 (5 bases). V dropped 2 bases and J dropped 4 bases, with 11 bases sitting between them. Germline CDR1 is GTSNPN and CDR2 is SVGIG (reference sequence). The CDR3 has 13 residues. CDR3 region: CAWSPPDTYGYTF. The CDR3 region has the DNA TGTGCCTGGAGTCCTCCGGACACCTATGGCTACACCTTC.

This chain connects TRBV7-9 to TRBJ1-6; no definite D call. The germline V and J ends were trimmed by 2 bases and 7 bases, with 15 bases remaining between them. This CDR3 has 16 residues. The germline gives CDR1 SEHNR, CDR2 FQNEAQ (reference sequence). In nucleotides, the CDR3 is TGTGCCAGCAGCTTACACGTCGGGAGTTGGAATTCACCCCTCCACTTT. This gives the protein CASSLHVGSWNSPLHF.

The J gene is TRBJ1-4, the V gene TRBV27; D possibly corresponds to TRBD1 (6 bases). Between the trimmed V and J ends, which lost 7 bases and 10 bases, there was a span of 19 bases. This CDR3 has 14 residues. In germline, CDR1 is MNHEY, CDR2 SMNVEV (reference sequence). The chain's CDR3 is CASTETGGRGKLFF. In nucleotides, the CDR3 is TGTGCCAGCACAGAGACAGGTGGCCGGGGAAAACTGTTTTTT.

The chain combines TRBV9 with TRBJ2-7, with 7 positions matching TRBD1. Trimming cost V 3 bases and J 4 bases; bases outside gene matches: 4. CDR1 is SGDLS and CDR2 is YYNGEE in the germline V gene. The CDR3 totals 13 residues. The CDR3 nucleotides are TGTGCCAGCAGCGCGGGACAGACATACGAGCAGTACTTC. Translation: CASSAGQTYEQYF.

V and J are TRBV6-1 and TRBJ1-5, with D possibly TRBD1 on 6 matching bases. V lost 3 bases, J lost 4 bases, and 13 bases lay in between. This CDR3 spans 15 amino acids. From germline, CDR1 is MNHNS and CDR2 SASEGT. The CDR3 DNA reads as TGTGCCAGCAGTGAGACCGGGGGGCCGAATCAGCCCCAGCATTTT. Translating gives CASSETGGPNQPQHF.

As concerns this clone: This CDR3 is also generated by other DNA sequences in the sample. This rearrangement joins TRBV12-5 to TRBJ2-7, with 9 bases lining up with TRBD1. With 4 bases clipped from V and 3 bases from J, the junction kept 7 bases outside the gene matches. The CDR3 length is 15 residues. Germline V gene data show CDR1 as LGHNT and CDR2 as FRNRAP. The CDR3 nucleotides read TGTGCTAGTGGTTATAACCGGGACAGGGTCTACGAGCAGTACTTC. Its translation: CASGYNRDRVYEQYF.